Listed below are T cell receptor beta chains from one sample, sequenced in a study of blood T cell repertoires in COVID-19. Assay used: immunoSEQ multiplex PCR; TCRdb lists only in-frame clones, some missing. The table shows roughly 80,000 clones, with roughly 80% occurring only once. The sequenced sample consisted of peripheral blood. The receptors stem from a woman aged 55-70 years with acute or convalescent COVID-19. Both conserved end residues are part of each CDR3. D genes are given only for firm matches. The listing skips clone size in some rows; elsewhere it reads once, few, many or a size class.

NA,TRBV6-1,TRBJ2-5,NA,CASSEALGAPQETQYF,TGTGCCAGCAGTGAAGCCTTAGGGGCTCCCCAAGAGACCCAGTACTTC
TRBD1,TRBV6-4,TRBJ1-4,NA,CASPMDRRLPNEKLFF,TGTGCCAGCCCTATGGACAGGAGACTCCCGAATGAAAAACTGTTTTTT
NA,TRBV12-5,TRBJ1-5,NA,CASAKTGDNQPQHF,TGTGCTAGTGCCAAAACGGGGGACAATCAGCCCCAGCATTTT
NA,TRBV7-2,TRBJ1-6,NA,CASNLPGQYNSPLHF,TGTGCCAGTAACCTTCCGGGACAATATAATTCACCCCTCCACTTT
NA,TRBV27,TRBJ2-1,once,CASSLSQLGRDEQFF,TGTGCCAGCAGTTTAAGTCAGCTAGGCAGGGATGAGCAGTTCTTC
TRBD2,TRBV3-1/TRBV3-2,TRBJ2-3,NA,CASSHRTSGGLDTQYF,TGTGCCAGCAGCCACCGGACTAGCGGGGGATTAGATACGCAGTATTTT
NA,TRBV30,TRBJ1-1,NA,CAWSWGGMSTEAFF,TGTGCCTGGAGCTGGGGGGGTATGAGCACTGAAGCTTTCTTT
TRBD1,TRBV11-2,TRBJ1-1,NA,CASSSDPGGRFAEAFF,TGTGCCAGCAGCTCAGACCCAGGGGGCCGGTTCGCTGAAGCTTTCTTT
TRBD1,TRBV2,TRBJ2-1,NA,CASTLLQGDEQFF,TGTGCCAGCACCCTACTGCAGGGGGATGAGCAGTTCTTC
TRBD2,TRBV5-4,TRBJ2-3,few,CASSTEGLDWADTQYF,TGTGCCAGCAGCACCGAAGGACTAGATTGGGCAGATACGCAGTATTTT
NA,TRBV3-1/TRBV3-2,TRBJ1-1,NA,CASSHPGENTEAFF,TGTGCCAGCAGCCACCCGGGGGAGAACACTGAAGCTTTCTTT
NA,TRBV5-6,TRBJ1-2,NA,CASSSYSNYGYTF,TGTGCCAGCAGCTCGTACTCGAACTATGGCTACACCTTC
NA,TRBV7-8,TRBJ1-6,NA,CASRNGINSPLHF,TGTGCCAGCAGGAACGGTATTAATTCACCCCTCCACTTT
NA,TRBV28,TRBJ2-4,NA,CASSSLLGGYF,TGTGCCAGCAGTTCCCTGTTGGGAGGGTACTTC
TRBD2,TRBV7-6,TRBJ2-5,NA,CASSVRLAGGKIGETQYF,TGTGCCAGCAGCGTTCGACTAGCGGGGGGAAAGATTGGGGAGACCCAGTACTTC
TRBD1,TRBV24-1,TRBJ2-2,NA,CATSDKTRGYTGELFF,TGTGCCACCAGTGACAAAACCAGGGGGTACACCGGGGAGCTGTTTTTT
NA,TRBV6-5,TRBJ2-7,NA,CASSYLRSSYEQYF,TGTGCCAGCAGTTACCTCCGGAGCTCCTACGAGCAGTACTTC
TRBD2,TRBV27,TRBJ2-1,few,CASSSLGGRGEQFF,TGTGCCAGCAGTTCCCTAGGAGGGAGGGGTGAGCAGTTCTTC
NA,TRBV4-1,TRBJ1-5,NA,CASSQGGSSNQPQHF,TGCGCCAGCAGCCAAGGAGGTAGCAGCAATCAGCCCCAGCATTTT
NA,TRBV29-1,TRBJ2-4,NA,CSSGGHPAKNIQYF,TGCAGCTCGGGGGGACACCCAGCCAAAAACATTCAGTACTTC
TRBD1,TRBV7-9,TRBJ1-1,NA,CASSSTGRTEAFF,TGTGCCAGCAGCTCGACAGGGCGCACTGAAGCTTTCTTT
TRBD1,TRBV5-4,TRBJ2-7,NA,CASSPDRNFYEQYF,TGTGCCAGCAGCCCGGACAGGAACTTCTACGAGCAGTACTTC
NA,TRBV14,TRBJ1-2,NA,CASSQEIGTIYGYTF,TGTGCCAGCAGCCAAGAGATCGGGACAATCTATGGCTACACCTTC
NA,TRBV6-5,TRBJ1-3,NA,CASRGRGTGNTIYF,TGTGCCAGCAGGGGGCGGGGGACTGGAAACACCATATATTTT
NA,TRBV12-3/TRBV12-4,TRBJ1-2,NA,CASSFGGIQGYTF,TGTGCCAGCAGTTTTGGAGGGATTCAAGGCTACACCTTC
NA,TRBV7-8,TRBJ1-2,NA,CASSFTSGVVGGYTF,TGTGCCAGCAGCTTCACATCAGGGGTGGTGGGAGGCTACACCTTC
NA,TRBV9,TRBJ2-5,NA,CASSVTQGGATQYF,TGTGCCAGCAGCGTAACCCAGGGTGGGGCGACCCAGTACTTC
NA,TRBV19,TRBJ2-2,NA,CASTLRWTVNTGELFF,TGTGCCAGTACCCTAAGGTGGACAGTGAACACCGGGGAGCTGTTTTTT
NA,TRBV6-5,TRBJ1-1,once,CASSYSYNSMNTEAFF,TGTGCCAGCAGTTACTCGTATAACAGCATGAACACTGAAGCTTTCTTT
TRBD2,TRBV30,TRBJ2-5,NA,CAWSSGGRETQYF,TGTGCCTGGAGTAGCGGGGGAAGGGAGACCCAGTACTTC
NA,TRBV28,TRBJ2-2,NA,CASSLSGLLRDTGELFF,TGTGCCAGCAGTTTGTCAGGGCTCCTAAGGGACACCGGGGAGCTGTTTTTT
NA,TRBV3-1/TRBV3-2,TRBJ2-2,NA,CASSQDPSSTGELFF,TGTGCCAGCAGCCAAGACCCATCGAGCACCGGGGAGCTGTTTTTT
NA,TRBV4-2,TRBJ2-2,NA,CASSQEEAKGELFF,TGTGCCAGCAGCCAAGAAGAGGCCAAGGGGGAGCTGTTTTTT
TRBD1,TRBV19,TRBJ1-1,NA,CASKTGVGEAFF,TGTGCCAGTAAGACAGGGGTTGGTGAAGCTTTCTTT
TRBD1,TRBV12-5,TRBJ1-2,NA,CASGRGQGFDYGYTF,TGTGCTAGTGGACGGGGACAGGGGTTCGACTATGGCTACACCTTC
TRBD1,TRBV7-2,TRBJ1-4,NA,CASSLVEQGVKLFF,TGTGCCAGCAGCTTAGTTGAACAGGGGGTAAAACTGTTTTTT
NA,TRBV28,TRBJ1-1,NA,CASSPSWARAEAFF,TGTGCCAGCAGTCCCTCTTGGGCCAGGGCCGAAGCTTTCTTT
TRBD2,TRBV19,TRBJ2-1,few,CASSIGQLAGAFSYNEQFF,TGTGCCAGTAGTATAGGGCAACTAGCGGGGGCCTTCTCCTACAATGAGCAGTTCTTC
NA,TRBV7-8,TRBJ2-1,few,CASSPRAGVYNEQFF,TGTGCCAGCAGCCCACGGGCCGGGGTATACAATGAGCAGTTCTTC
NA,TRBV5-5,TRBJ2-4,NA,CASSPTQAKNIQYF,TGTGCCAGCAGCCCAACACAAGCCAAAAACATTCAGTACTTC
NA,TRBV27,TRBJ1-5,once,CASSRYLNQPQHF,TGTGCCAGCAGTCGGTACCTTAATCAGCCCCAGCATTTT
NA,TRBV19,TRBJ2-2,few,CASSIVEGGNTGELFF,TGTGCCAGTAGTATAGTGGAAGGGGGTAACACCGGGGAGCTGTTTTTT
TRBD1,TRBV28,TRBJ1-1,NA,CASSLEGAANTEAFF,TGTGCCAGCAGTCTGGAGGGGGCGGCGAACACTGAAGCTTTCTTT
TRBD1,TRBV7-9,TRBJ1-1,NA,CASSVQGADTEAFF,TGTGCCAGCAGCGTACAGGGGGCCGACACTGAAGCTTTCTTT
NA,TRBV12-3/TRBV12-4,TRBJ1-2,NA,CASSLNGGGGYTF,TGTGCCAGCAGTTTAAACGGGGGTGGGGGCTACACCTTC
TRBD1,TRBV24-1,TRBJ1-1,NA,CATRGTGKGGNTEAFF,TGTGCCACCAGGGGGACAGGAAAGGGGGGGAACACTGAAGCTTTCTTT
NA,TRBV7-9,TRBJ2-2,many,CASSSHNRAPNTGELFF,TGTGCCAGCAGCTCACATAACAGAGCACCGAACACCGGGGAGCTGTTTTTT
NA,TRBV18,TRBJ1-1,NA,CASSPTDRPNTEAFF,TGTGCCAGCTCACCGACCGACAGGCCCAACACTGAAGCTTTCTTT
NA,TRBV9,TRBJ1-1,NA,CASSVGPRTEAFF,TGTGCCAGCAGCGTAGGCCCTAGGACTGAAGCTTTCTTT
TRBD2,TRBV3-1/TRBV3-2,TRBJ2-5,once,CASSRGGAGQTQYF,TGTGCCAGCAGCCGCGGGGGGGCCGGCCAGACCCAGTACTTC
NA,TRBV7-2,TRBJ1-4,NA,CASSLRGALDEKLFF,TGTGCCAGCAGCTTACGGGGGGCGCTTGACGAAAAACTGTTTTTT
NA,TRBV5-1,TRBJ1-1,NA,CASSVAGTKAAFF,TGCGCCAGCAGCGTGGCTGGGACTAAAGCAGCTTTCTTT
NA,TRBV12-5,TRBJ2-2,few,CASGLDGQTGELFF,TGTGCTAGTGGTTTGGACGGACAAACCGGGGAGCTGTTTTTT
NA,TRBV10-1,TRBJ1-5,NA,CASSPSPTEPQHF,TGCGCCAGCAGTCCTTCCCCGACAGAGCCCCAGCATTTT
TRBD1,TRBV24-1,TRBJ1-1,NA,CATSDSGTGGAEAFF,TGTGCCACCAGTGATTCCGGGACAGGGGGGGCTGAAGCTTTCTTT
TRBD1,TRBV2,TRBJ1-2,NA,CASSPTGGNYGYTF,TGTGCCAGCAGTCCTACAGGGGGAAACTATGGCTACACCTTC
NA,TRBV6-9,TRBJ1-5,once,CASSYSFGVGDQPQHF,TGTGCCAGCAGTTATTCGTTTGGGGTAGGGGATCAGCCCCAGCATTTT
TRBD2,TRBV10-3,TRBJ2-5,NA,CAISGLAGIQETQYF,TGTGCCATCAGTGGCCTAGCGGGGATTCAAGAGACCCAGTACTTC
TRBD1,TRBV3-1/TRBV3-2,TRBJ2-5,NA,CASSQVSGTGRRETQYF,TGTGCCAGCAGCCAAGTATCCGGGACAGGGCGGAGAGAGACCCAGTACTTC
NA,TRBV6-5,TRBJ2-2,many,CASSRNTGELFF,TGTGCCAGCAGCCGTAACACCGGGGAGCTGTTTTTT